This T cell receptor (beta chain) was recovered during a study of control samples from healthy donors and cancer patients. The germline V gene encodes CDR1 SGHTA and CDR2 FQGNSA. The CDR3 sequence is 15 residues long. The J segment lost 7 bases and the V segment lost 5 bases, leaving 9 bases of the junction unmatched. Sequencing was performed with immunoSEQ multiplex PCR; in TCRdb, only in-frame clones are kept and a portion is missing. The table lists 350,000 to 450,000 clones, around 90% of them singletons. The sample taken for sequencing was PBMCs. The sequence derives from a man in his forties with head and neck cancer. The chain is built from TRBV7-2 and TRBJ1-5; 9 bases align to TRBD1. CDR3 coding DNA: TGTGCCAGCAGCACCCGGACAGGGGACGGACAGCCCCAGCATTTT. Translating gives CASSTRTGDGQPQHF.